Below are 20 T cell receptor beta chains sequenced from a single sample in a study of graft-versus-host responses after intestinal transplantation. The data were produced by immunoSEQ multiplex PCR, yet TCRdb's version contains in-frame clones alone and is incomplete. This sample has roughly 120,000 clones, with approximately 90% found just once. These TCRs' antigens remain unknown. The material sequenced was unstimulated CD4+ T cells sorted from spleen or lymph node cells, taken before intestinal transplant. The receptors originated from a human donor who received an intestinal transplant.

The gene calls are TRBV7-2 and TRBJ1-1; TRBD1 aligns across 8 bases. In germline, CDR1 is SGHTA, CDR2 FQGNSA. Trimming cost V 3 bases and J 5 bases; bases outside gene matches: 8. The CDR3 has 15 residues. This chain's CDR3 is CASSFSGQGWTEAFF. The CDR3 DNA follows: TGTGCCAGCAGCTTTTCTGGACAGGGATGGACTGAAGCTTTCTTT.

This sequence joins TRBV6-1 and TRBJ2-5, with a tentative D call TRBD2 (6 bases). The V gene lost 0 bases and the J gene lost 0 bases, with 17 bases spanning the gap. This CDR3 has 18 amino acids. The germline V gene has CDR1 MNHNS and CDR2 SASEGT. The CDR3 loop is CASSEAVRDLKYQETQYF. CDR3 nucleotides: TGTGCCAGCAGTGAAGCGGTGCGGGACCTAAAGTACCAAGAGACCCAGTACTTC.

This chain joins TRBV9 and TRBJ2-1; 15 positions agree with TRBD2. Germline CDR1 and CDR2: SGDLS and YYNGEE. CDR3 length equals 16 residues. J lost 3 bases, V lost 3 bases, and 1 base had no gene match. The CDR3 bases are TGTGCCAGCAGCGCGGGACTAGCGGGAGGCTACAATGAGCAGTTCTTC. It is translated as CASSAGLAGGYNEQFF.

The rearrangement joins TRBV12-5 to TRBJ2-5; 15 bases match TRBD2. The CDR3 extends over 16 amino acids. Germline V lookup: CDR1 LGHNT, CDR2 FRNRAP. Trimming removed 4 bases from V and 2 bases from J; junction bases left unmatched: 2. CDR3 coding DNA: TGTGCTAGTGGTTACGGGACTAGCGGGGGGCAAGAGACCCAGTACTTC. This gives the protein CASGYGTSGGQETQYF.

The chain has TRBV5-1 and TRBJ2-1; weak D call: TRBD2 (6 bases). V was shortened by 4 bases and J by 4 bases, with 18 bases between the two germline ends. The CDR3 sequence is 16 residues long. Germline values: CDR1 SGHRS, CDR2 YFSETQ. Here the CDR3 DNA reads TGCGCCAGCAGCGCCGGGGGAGGACCAAGTTACAATGAGCAGTTCTTC. Its translation is CASSAGGGPSYNEQFF.

The chain combines TRBV9 with TRBJ2-1, with 12 bases that match TRBD2. CDR1 and CDR2 (germline): SGDLS, YYNGEE. J was trimmed by 4 bases and V by 3 bases; bases with no gene match: 2. There are 15 residues in the CDR3. The CDR3 protein is CASSELAGGYNEQFF. The CDR3 nucleotides are TGTGCCAGCAGCGAACTAGCGGGGGGTTACAATGAGCAGTTCTTC.

The gene calls are TRBV5-1 and TRBJ2-2; 8 nucleotides agree with TRBD2. CDR3 length equals 15 residues. CDR1 and CDR2 from the germline V gene are SGHRS and YFSETQ. V gave up 0 bases and J gave up 7 bases; unmatched junction bases: 5. This CDR3 reads CASSLGSGTVGELFF. Here the CDR3 DNA reads TGCGCCAGCAGCTTGGGTAGCGGGACGGTCGGGGAGCTGTTTTTT.

This chain joins TRBV7-2 and TRBJ1-2; D not certain. Trimming removed 5 bases at V and 5 bases at J, with 9 bases between. The CDR3 has 12 residues. Germline V gene sequence: CDR1 SGHTA, CDR2 FQGNSA. This chain's CDR3 is CASSPYGYGYTF. For the CDR3, the DNA is TGTGCCAGCAGCCCCTACGGGTATGGCTACACCTTC.

The chain is built from TRBV9 and TRBJ1-5, with no clear D. The V gene lost 1 base and the J gene lost 3 bases, with 11 bases spanning the gap. The CDR3 extends over 15 amino acids. Germline V gene data show CDR1 as SGDLS and CDR2 as YYNGEE. This chain's CDR3 is CASSVMGFYNQPQHF. The CDR3 DNA follows: TGTGCCAGCAGCGTAATGGGCTTCTACAATCAGCCCCAGCATTTT.

The genes are TRBV29-1 and TRBJ2-7, with D perhaps TRBD2 (7 bases). The germline CDR1 and CDR2 sequences are SQVTM and ANQGSEA. The V and J ends lost 6 bases and 0 bases respectively, with 21 bases between them. This CDR3 comprises 16 residues. The CDR3: CSVRGGSGTYSYEQYF. The CDR3 bases are TGCAGCGTCCGAGGGGGAAGCGGGACGTACTCCTACGAGCAGTACTTC.

The V call is TRBV5-4, the J call TRBJ2-2; 8 positions agree with TRBD1. Germline V gene sequence: CDR1 SGHNT, CDR2 YYREEE (reference sequence). J was trimmed by 3 bases and V by 4 bases; bases with no gene match: 5. The CDR3 runs 15 residues. The CDR3 DNA reads TGTGCCAGCAGCCAAGGACAGGGTCACACCGGGGAGCTGTTTTTT. This encodes CASSQGQGHTGELFF.

V and J are TRBV5-6 and TRBJ2-1, with TRBD2 identical over 9 bases. Germline CDR1 SGHDT, CDR2 YYEEEE. The V segment lost 7 bases and the J segment 9 bases; nucleotides outside the gene matches: 8. The CDR3 extends over 13 amino acids. The chain's CDR3 is CASYRGRGGEQFF. The CDR3 bases are TGTGCCAGCTATAGGGGGCGGGGGGGTGAGCAGTTCTTC.

This clone appeared a few times. The chain couples TRBV6-5 to TRBJ2-7; tentatively, D is TRBD2 (5 bases). V was cut by 5 bases and J by 2 bases, with 13 bases left in between. This CDR3 comprises 14 residues. Germline V lookup: CDR1 MNHEY, CDR2 SVGAGI. In nucleotides, the CDR3 is TGTGCCAGCAGTCGTCGGACGGGGACCTACGAGCAGTACTTC. Its protein product is CASSRRTGTYEQYF.

J is TRBJ2-7 and V is TRBV5-1; D is possibly TRBD1 (5 bases). The CDR3 is made up of 14 amino acids. The V gene lost 0 bases and the J gene lost 7 bases, with 14 bases spanning the gap. From germline, CDR1 is SGHRS and CDR2 YFSETQ. The CDR3 DNA follows: TGCGCCAGCAGCTTGGGGCCAGGGTCTCGGGAGCAGTACTTC. Translated: CASSLGPGSREQYF.

The chain combines TRBV30 with TRBJ1-5; 7 bases line up with TRBD1. Germline CDR1 reads GTSNPN; CDR2 reads SVGIG (reference sequence). V lost 2 bases and J lost 3; bases outside the gene matches: 7. The CDR3 has 15 residues. The CDR3 DNA reads TGTGCCTGGAGTCCCCAACAGGGGAACAATCAGCCCCAGCATTTT. Translating gives CAWSPQQGNNQPQHF.

The chain employs TRBV7-9 and TRBJ2-7; no firm D call. This CDR3 spans 16 amino acids. Looked up from germline, CDR1 is SEHNR and CDR2 is FQNEAQ (reference sequence). V lost 0 bases and J lost 3, with 15 bases in between. Here the CDR3 reads CASSLAFLDKGYEQYF. The DNA for the CDR3 is TGTGCCAGCAGCTTAGCGTTTCTAGATAAAGGCTACGAGCAGTACTTC.

This chain joins TRBV15 and TRBJ2-1; 16 nucleotides agree with TRBD2. In germline, CDR1 is LNHNV, CDR2 YYDKDF (reference sequence). Trimming took 3 bases from V and 4 from J; bases not matched to a gene: 6. The CDR3 extends over 18 amino acids. CDR3 sequence: CATSRGLAGGWEYNEQFF. The CDR3 nucleotides are TGTGCCACCAGCAGGGGACTAGCGGGAGGGTGGGAGTACAATGAGCAGTTCTTC.

The table lists this clone with a count of one. The chain has TRBV19 and TRBJ1-5; D perhaps matches TRBD1 (5 bases). V gave up 5 bases and J gave up 2 bases, with 10 bases separating them. The CDR3 runs 14 residues. Germline-derived CDR1 and CDR2 are LNHDA and SQIVND (reference sequence). CDR3 coding DNA: TGTGCCAGTAGTGTTAACAGGCGCAATCAGCCCCAGCATTTT. It yields the protein CASSVNRRNQPQHF.

V usage is TRBV19 and J usage is TRBJ2-5; D possibly corresponds to TRBD2 (5 bases). V lost 3 bases, J lost 9 bases, and 14 bases lay in between. Per the germline V gene, CDR1 is LNHDA and CDR2 is SQIVND (reference sequence). The CDR3 covers 13 residues. CDR3 nucleotide sequence: TGTGCCAGTAGTATCAGGATCCAGGAGGCCCAGTACTTC. The encoded protein is CASSIRIQEAQYF.

The chain is built from TRBV7-2 and TRBJ1-2, with D maybe TRBD1 (5 bases). Germline V CDR1 and CDR2: SGHTA, FQGNSA. This CDR3 spans 13 amino acids. The germline V and J ends were trimmed by 1 base and 4 bases, with 7 bases remaining between them. This CDR3 is CASSLGGGYGYTF. The DNA of the CDR3 is TGTGCCAGCAGCTTAGGCGGGGGCTATGGCTACACCTTC.